The source of this TCR beta chain is a study of post-analysis software for immune sequencing data. Regarding the study as a whole: Controls showed significantly higher normalized Chao1 diversity than did multiple sclerosis patients.

Each TCR beta cDNA library carried unique molecular identifiers. TCRdb redid the calling of the PCR reads with MiXCR, one entry per CDR3 protein. In the table there are approximately 770,000 distinct CDR3 sequences, around 45% of which are singletons. A remark on this clonotype: Its antigen is unidentified.

The TCR was taken from a girl aged 5-17 years with multiple sclerosis. The sample was blood.

In DNA, the CDR3 is TGTGCCAGCCAACCGGGACTAGCTCCAGAGACCCAGTACTTC. Residues: CASQPGLAPETQYF. The chain couples TRBV2 to TRBJ2-7, with 9 bases that match TRBD2. The DNA end lines up better with TRBJ2-5; the J call may be wrong. This CDR3 has 14 residues. Germline CDR1 is SNHLY and CDR2 is FYNNEI.